These 11 T cell receptor beta chains originate from one sample sequenced in a study of T-cell reconstitution after alpha-beta-depleted transplantation in children. Unique molecular identifiers were incorporated when the TCRbeta library was constructed. TCRdb re-derived calls from the PCR reads in MiXCR, one entry per CDR3 protein. This table holds 500,000 to 650,000 distinct CDR3 sequences, around 10% found once. The sample here was PBMCs, mostly from graft donor cells, taken 180 days after TCRalphabeta/CD19-depleted stem cell transplant. These receptors were obtained from a female patient aged 2-9 years who had a stem cell transplant for aplastic anemia, so the T cells may come from the graft donor.

The chain recombines TRBV10-3 with TRBJ2-1; TRBD2 matches at 9 bases. The CDR3 has 14 amino acids. After removal of 4 bases from V and 3 bases from J, the junction contained 1 base not matched to a gene. From germline, CDR1 is ENHRY and CDR2 SYGVKD. The CDR3 region is CAISVREGYNEQFF. The CDR3 region has the DNA TGTGCCATCAGTGTGCGGGAGGGCTACAATGAGCAGTTCTTC.

This clonotype was seen at least ten times. The rearrangement uses TRBV7-2 and TRBJ1-2; tentative D call: TRBD1 (5 bases). Germline lookup yields CDR1 SGHTA and CDR2 FQGNSA. Trimming left V 2 bases short and J 8 bases short, with 21 bases between. This CDR3 has 16 residues. The CDR3 coding sequence is TGTGCCAGCAGCTTAAAGAACGGGGCCAGGGTCCGAGGCTACACCTTC. It translates to CASSLKNGARVRGYTF.

This chain links TRBV9 with TRBJ2-1; 11 nucleotides match TRBD2. Trimming took 0 bases from V and 7 from J; bases not matched to a gene: 3. Germline CDR1 reads SGDLS; CDR2 reads YYNGEE. CDR3 length: 15 amino acids. In DNA, the CDR3 is TGTGCCAGCAGCGTAGGACTAGCGGGAATGAATGAGCAGTTCTTC. Residues: CASSVGLAGMNEQFF.

The chain couples TRBV5-1 to TRBJ2-2; TRBD1 matches 9 bases. Germline trimming cut 4 bases from V and 1 base from J; bases unmatched to any gene: 8. Germline CDR1 is SGHRS and CDR2 is YFSETQ. The CDR3 runs to 17 residues. The DNA of the CDR3 is TGCGCCAGCAGCGCCCGGCAGGGACAGGGGAACACCGGGGAGCTGTTTTTT. Translation: CASSARQGQGNTGELFF. The whole variable domain, remainder taken from reference TRBV5-1 and TRBJ2-2, is KAGVTQTPRYLIKTRGQQVTLSCSPISGHRSVSWYQQTPGQGLQFLFEYFSETQRNKGNFPGRFSGRQFSNSRSEMNVSTLELGDSALYLCASSARQGQGNTGELFFGEGSRLTVL.

The chain uses TRBV4-3 and TRBJ2-7, with TRBD1 matching over 7 bases. Germline V gene data show CDR1 as LGHNA and CDR2 as YSLEER. The junction had 2 bases not matched to a gene; V was cut back by 1 base and J by 5 bases. The CDR3 consists of 13 residues. The CDR3 is CASSQGTGNEQYF. The CDR3 nucleotides read TGCGCCAGCAGCCAAGGGACAGGAAACGAGCAGTACTTC.

This clonotype has just a few counts. This chain uses TRBV4-1 with TRBJ1-6, with TRBD1 as a possible D gene (5 bases). Trimming cost V 0 bases and J 9 bases, with 15 bases left between them. CDR3 length equals 16 residues. The V gene's germline CDR1 is MGHRA and CDR2 YSYEKL. The CDR3 reads CASSQDGQGVGSPLHF. The CDR3 DNA reads TGCGCCAGCAGCCAAGATGGGCAGGGAGTTGGTTCACCCCTCCACTTT.

This clonotype was found a few times. The chain combines TRBV30 with TRBJ2-7; D gene uncertain. The CDR3 totals 13 residues. CDR1 and CDR2 (germline): GTSNPN, SVGIG (reference sequence). V lost 0 bases and J lost 2, with 8 bases in between. The CDR3 sequence is CAWSVQTAYEQYV. In DNA form, the CDR3 reads TGTGCCTGGAGTGTACAAACCGCCTACGAGCAGTACGTC.

V and J are TRBV28 and TRBJ2-7, with a weak D call TRBD1 (5 bases). V was shortened by 5 bases and J by 3 bases, with 14 bases between the two germline ends. Germline V gene lookup returns CDR1 MDHEN and CDR2 SYDVKM. This CDR3 spans 14 amino acids. The CDR3 coding sequence is TGTGCCAGCAGTCAACAGGTTCTCGTCTACGAGCAGTACTTC. It translates to CASSQQVLVYEQYF.

This clonotype turned up a few times. This chain links TRBV23-1 with TRBJ2-7; possible D gene TRBD1, 5 bases. TRBV23-1 is an ORF, and what it does is uncertain. V gave up 6 bases and J gave up 3 bases, with 18 bases separating them. CDR3 length: 15 amino acids. CDR3 residues: CASRQGVLGFYEQYF. The DNA for the CDR3 is TGCGCCAGCAGACAAGGGGTCCTGGGATTCTACGAGCAGTACTTC.

This chain connects TRBV18 to TRBJ2-7; maybe TRBD2 (5 bases). The CDR3 spans 14 residues. The V end was cut by 2 bases, the J end by 1 base, with 9 bases between. Germline CDR1 reads KGHSH; CDR2 reads LQKENI. CDR3 loop: CASSPRPGSYEQYV. The CDR3 DNA follows: TGTGCCAGCTCACCAAGGCCGGGATCCTACGAGCAGTACGTC.

This clonotype appeared a few times. The CDR3 nucleotides read TGCGCCAGCAGCTTTATCAGGGGGTTAAAGACCCAGTACTTC. This sequence encodes CASSFIRGLKTQYF. This chain connects TRBV5-1 to TRBJ2-5; 7 bases fit TRBD1. The CDR3 sequence is 14 residues long. Trimming took 2 bases from V and 6 from J; bases not matched to a gene: 7. CDR1 and CDR2 (germline): SGHRS, YFSETQ.